Reported below is one T cell receptor (beta chain). Its antigen specificity is not known. Base qualities were left out, and no much larger clone turns up one base away. Each collaborating institution followed its own protocols to collect whole blood in K2EDTA tubes. For TCRbeta analysis, collaborators shipped samples as frozen whole blood, isolated PBMCs, or DNA extracted from either of those sample types. V and J are truncated by 1 base and 6 bases respectively, leaving an intervening sequence of 12 bases. The CDR3, cysteine through phenylalanine, is 14 amino acids long. The kept DNA is CDR3 alone, 42 bases in frame from the first base. The CDR1 and CDR2 encoded by the germline V gene (reference sequence) are LGHDT and YNNKEL. TCRbeta CDR3 regions were amplified from genomic DNA using the immunoSEQ Assay, a bias-controlled multiplex PCR. The published analysis was carried out like this. The number of nucleated cells in each sample was estimated from the amplification of reference gene primers within the assay. To quantify the absolute abundance of each unique TCRbeta CDR3 rearrangement, sequence reads were collapsed and filtered. Productive Simpson clonality was computed per sample as the square root of Simpson's diversity index over productive rearrangements. TCRdb carries this immuneACCESS record with in-frame sequences only. Its versions omit some clonotypes, under half of them owing to an unresolved V gene in the studies checked, with the rest unexplained. Clonal size and the V and J genes are those of that table, whereas D and trimming came from the DNA. Across this sample there are more than 55,000 clones, with about 87% seen only once. In total, the top ten clones hold more than 6.5% of the sample.

These data belong to a study of blood T cell repertoires in COVID-19 (dated by TCRdb to about 2020). About the investigation overall: Collaborator samples came from the United States, Italy and Spain and covered acute and convalescent phases of COVID-19. The material from the prospective study consisted of cDNA or gDNA derived from T cells, B-cell-depleted T cells, or PBMCs. Subjects who had been exposed to COVID-19, were actively infected with it, or had recovered from it provided the deeply sampled blood TCRbeta repertoires that made up the dataset. The repertoires were released in a freely available public database meant as a resource for research on the immune response to SARS-CoV-2. Samples were obtained from the ongoing ImmuneRACE study (first 160 participants) and from 1,200 or so subjects provided by 6 global collaborators. The sample metadata nearly always contained a de-identified subject ID, COVID-19 status, age in years and sex. Where available, HLA class I and class II types were obtained from metadata supplied by the sample provider rather than from assay-based typing.

Overall study results and their limits: The quantity of clinical and demographic metadata differed by source and by participant and was supplied without curation.

Sequencing was done on a sample of peripheral blood. This chain is built from TRBV3-1 (or the pseudogene TRBV3-2) and TRBJ1-2; matching of 6 bases hints at TRBD1 as the D gene. This receptor was identified in a human donor with active COVID-19. The donor label of this sample is uncertain. The DNA reads as follows: TGTGCCAGCAGCCAAGCGGGAGGGACACATGGCTACACCTTC. Its product reads: CASSQAGGTHGYTF.